This T cell receptor (beta chain) was sequenced in a study of cytomegalovirus exposure and HLA in healthy donors. Donors counted as nominally healthy when sampled, yet unrecorded immune exposures were likely. The PCR was carried out with 60 Vbeta primers and 13 Jbeta primers. TCRdb's copy holds only in-frame clones and misses some; the assay was immunoSEQ multiplex PCR. The sample comprises about 170,000 clones, approximately 79% of which are singletons, and under 3% rests with the top ten. Germline CDR1 reads MNHEY; CDR2 reads SVGAGI. With 0 bases removed from V and 8 bases from J, the gap between germline ends came to 10 bases. The CDR3 runs to 13 residues.

The TCR was taken from a male donor in good health and CMV-seronegative. Sequenced sample: PBMCs. This sequence joins TRBV6-5 and TRBJ1-1, with D perhaps matching TRBD1 (5 bases). The CDR3 is CASSYSGRSEAFF. In nucleotides, the CDR3 is TGTGCCAGCAGTTACTCGGGGCGGAGCGAAGCTTTCTTT.